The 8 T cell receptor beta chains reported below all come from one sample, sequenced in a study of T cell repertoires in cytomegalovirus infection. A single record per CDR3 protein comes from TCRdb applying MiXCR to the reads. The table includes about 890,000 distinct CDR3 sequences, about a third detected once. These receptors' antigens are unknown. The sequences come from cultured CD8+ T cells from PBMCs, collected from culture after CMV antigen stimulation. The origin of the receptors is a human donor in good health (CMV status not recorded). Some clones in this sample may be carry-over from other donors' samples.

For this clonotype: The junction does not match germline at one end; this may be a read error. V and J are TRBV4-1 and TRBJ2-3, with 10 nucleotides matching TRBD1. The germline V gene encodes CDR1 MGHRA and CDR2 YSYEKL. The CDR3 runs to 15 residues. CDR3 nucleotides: TGCTCCAGCAGCCAAGGGACAGGGGAGGAGGGTACGCAGTATTTT. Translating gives CSSSQGTGEEGTQYF.

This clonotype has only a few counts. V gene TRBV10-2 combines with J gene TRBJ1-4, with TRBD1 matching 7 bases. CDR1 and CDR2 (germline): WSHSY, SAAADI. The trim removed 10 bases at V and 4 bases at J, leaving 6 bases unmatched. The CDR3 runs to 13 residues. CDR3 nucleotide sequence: TGCGCCATTGGGGACAGCCTTAATGAAAAACTGTTTTTT. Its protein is CAIGDSLNEKLFF.

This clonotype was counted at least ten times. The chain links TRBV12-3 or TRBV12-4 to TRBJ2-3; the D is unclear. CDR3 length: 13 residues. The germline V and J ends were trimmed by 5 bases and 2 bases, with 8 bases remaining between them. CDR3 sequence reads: CASSQGNTDTQYF. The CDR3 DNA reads TGTGCCAGCAGTCAAGGAAACACAGATACGCAGTATTTT.

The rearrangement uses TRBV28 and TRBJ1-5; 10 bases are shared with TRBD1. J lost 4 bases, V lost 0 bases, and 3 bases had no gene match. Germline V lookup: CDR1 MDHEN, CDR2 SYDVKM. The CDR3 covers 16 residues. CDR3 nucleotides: TGTGCCAGCAGTTTATGGATGGGACAGGGGAATCAGCCCCAGCATTTT. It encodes CASSLWMGQGNQPQHF.

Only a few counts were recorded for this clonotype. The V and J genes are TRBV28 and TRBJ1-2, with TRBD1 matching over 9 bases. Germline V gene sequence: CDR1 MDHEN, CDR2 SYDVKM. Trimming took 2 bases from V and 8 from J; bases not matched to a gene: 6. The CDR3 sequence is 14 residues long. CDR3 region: CASSLGTGQDGYTF. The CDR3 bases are TGTGCCAGCAGTTTAGGGACAGGGCAAGACGGCTACACCTTC.

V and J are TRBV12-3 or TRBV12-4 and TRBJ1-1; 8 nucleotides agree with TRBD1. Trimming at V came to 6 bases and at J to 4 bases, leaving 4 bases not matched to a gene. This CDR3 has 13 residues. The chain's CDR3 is CASRDRESTEAFF. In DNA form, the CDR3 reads TGTGCCAGCAGGGACAGGGAAAGCACTGAAGCTTTCTTT.

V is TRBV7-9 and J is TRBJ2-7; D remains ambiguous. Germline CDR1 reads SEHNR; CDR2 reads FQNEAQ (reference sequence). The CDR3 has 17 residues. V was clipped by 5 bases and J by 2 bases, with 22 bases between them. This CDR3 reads CASSPIGPDIKTYEQYV. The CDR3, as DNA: TGTGCCAGCAGCCCTATCGGCCCGGATATAAAAACCTACGAGCAGTACGTC.

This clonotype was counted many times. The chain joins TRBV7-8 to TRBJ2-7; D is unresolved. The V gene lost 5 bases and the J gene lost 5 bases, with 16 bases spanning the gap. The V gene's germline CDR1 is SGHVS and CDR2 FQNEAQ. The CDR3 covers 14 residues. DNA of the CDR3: TGTGCCAGCAGCCCAACGACGCGGACCAACGAGCAGTACTTC. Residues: CASSPTTRTNEQYF.